The clone carrying this TCR beta chain was detected many times. TCRdb reprocessed the RT-PCR reads via MiXCR and lists one record per CDR3 protein. Here the sample spans roughly 230,000 distinct CDR3 sequences, around 14% being singletons. The data belong to a study of patients and donors after allogeneic stem cell transplantation. This CDR3 region has 13 residues. Trimming took 3 bases from V and 3 from J; bases not matched to a gene: 4. The germline V gene encodes CDR1 DFQATT and CDR2 SNEGSKA (reference sequence). This TCR was sampled from a human donor who was either an allogeneic HSCT recipient or a stem cell or donor lymphocyte infusion donor (not recorded which). It is not recorded whose cells these are; they may come from a transplant donor. The chain is built from TRBV20-1 and TRBJ2-7, with 8 bases aligning to TRBD2. What was sequenced was blood, either unsorted or a sorted T cell fraction (not recorded which). CDR3 in DNA: TGCAGTGCTAGTCCGGGACTAGACTACGAGCAGTACTTC. Translating gives CSASPGLDYEQYF.